The present T cell receptor (beta chain) was sequenced within a study of shared clonotypes between healthy human individuals. Study results and caveats: Expectations were that clonotype sharing among donors would be affected by sequencing depth. A reduction in generation probabilities was seen for non-shared clonotypes relative to those shared by all four donors. A handful of donors showed sharing of approximately 5% of naive CD4 clonotypes.

With regard to this clone: The antigen is unknown.

The CDR3 covers 15 residues. V shed 5 bases and J 2 bases; nucleotides not matched to a gene: 8. The germline V gene has CDR1 SGHNT and CDR2 YYREEE (reference sequence). In the CD4+ fraction, cells were divided into CD45RA+ naive and CD45RA-negative memory subsets. Repertoires were generated with immunoSEQ multiplex PCR, while TCRdb's copy carries only in-frame clones and drops some. The sample consists of about 2.4 million clones, 85% to 95% of them appearing once. The sequencing sample was made of naive CD4+ T cells sorted from blood. The subset here: CD45RA+ positively selected. The chain joins TRBV5-4 to TRBJ1-1; TRBD1 matches 8 bases. The clonotype comes from a man aged 18 to 35 in good health. CDR3 region: CASSYADRDNTEAFF. The CDR3 nucleotides read TGTGCCAGCAGTTATGCGGACAGGGATAACACTGAAGCTTTCTTT.